Given below is one TCR beta chain in context. Its target is unknown. Germline assignment: CDR1 MDHEN and CDR2 SYDVKM. Trimming pared 10 bases from V and 5 bases from J, leaving 17 bases between. The CDR3 loop spans 13 amino acids. This entry is derived from a study of identical twins. Unique molecular identifiers were in the cDNA, with template-switch universal primer binding. One entry per CDR3 protein results from TCRdb running MiXCR on the 5' RACE reads. This sample has roughly 710,000 distinct CDR3 sequences; roughly 6% occur once, and the top ten carry 1.5% to 2%. Study findings and constraints: Within beta out-of-frame sequences, the excess sharing observed between twins was weaker. Twins shared out-of-frame alpha sequences with excess low generation probability.

This sequence was found in a man aged 18 to 30 in good health. This chain connects TRBV28 to TRBJ2-5; D is perhaps TRBD2 (5 bases). Sequencing was carried out using naive T cells sorted from blood. The CDR3 DNA is TGTGCCACGGTCGGGGAGAGTCGGGAGACCCAGTACTTC. Protein sequence: CATVGESRETQYF. Complete variable domain (other parts from reference TRBV28 and TRBJ2-5): DVKVTQSSRYLVKRTGEKVFLECVQDMDHENMFWYRQDPGLGLRLIYFSYDVKMKEKGDIPEGYSVSREKKERFSLILESASTNQTSMYLCATVGESRETQYFGPGTRLLVL.